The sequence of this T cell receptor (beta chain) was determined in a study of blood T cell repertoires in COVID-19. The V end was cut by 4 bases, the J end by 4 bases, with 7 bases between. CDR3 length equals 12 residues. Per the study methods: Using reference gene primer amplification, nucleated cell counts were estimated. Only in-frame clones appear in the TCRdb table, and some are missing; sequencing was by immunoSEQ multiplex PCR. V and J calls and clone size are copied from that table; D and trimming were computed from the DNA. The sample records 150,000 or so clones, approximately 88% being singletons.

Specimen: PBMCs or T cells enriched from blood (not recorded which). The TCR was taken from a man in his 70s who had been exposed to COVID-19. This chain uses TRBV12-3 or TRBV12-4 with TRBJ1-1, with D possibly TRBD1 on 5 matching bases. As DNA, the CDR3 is TGTGCCAGCAGTTCAGGGTCCACTGAAGCTTTCTTT. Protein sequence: CASSSGSTEAFF.